One sample yielded the 15 T cell receptor beta chains listed below, sequenced in a study of shared clonotypes between healthy human individuals. The method was immunoSEQ multiplex PCR; TCRdb's version includes in-frame clones alone and lacks a portion of them. The table has approximately 2.3 million clones, approximately 95% seen once. The source material was naive CD4+ T cells from PBMCs. The subset here: CD45RA+ positively selected. These receptor sequences come from a man aged 18 to 30 in good health. Some clones in this sample may be carry-over from other donors' samples.

V is TRBV2 and J is TRBJ2-6, with D possibly being TRBD1 (5 bases). Germline lookup yields CDR1 SNHLY and CDR2 FYNNEI. The CDR3 has 17 residues. Deletions cut 8 bases from V and 0 bases from J, with 17 bases between. CDR3 in amino acids: CASRPGRANSGANVLTF. The CDR3 nucleotides read TGTGCCAGCCGCCCGGGCAGGGCCAACTCTGGGGCCAACGTCCTGACTTTC.

The rearrangement uses TRBV7-7 and TRBJ2-1, with TRBD2 identical over 13 bases. The CDR3 contains 15 residues. Germline CDR1 SSHAT, CDR2 FNYEAQ (reference sequence). V shed 5 bases and J 6 bases; nucleotides not matched to a gene: 4. The DNA for the CDR3 is TGTGCCAGCAGCGCGGGACTAGCGGGACTCAATGAGCAGTTCTTC. Its translation is CASSAGLAGLNEQFF. The full variable domain, completed using reference TRBV7-7 and TRBJ2-1, is GAGVSQSPRYKVTKRGQDVTLRCDPISSHATLYWYQQALGQGPEFLTYFNYEAQPDKSGLPSDRFSAERPEGSISTLTIQRTEQRDSAMYRCASSAGLAGLNEQFFGPGTRLTVL.

The gene calls are TRBV7-2 and TRBJ1-2, with D tentatively TRBD1 (6 bases). With 6 bases removed from V and 9 bases from J, the gap between germline ends came to 14 bases. CDR1 is SGHTA, CDR2 FQGNSA, per germline. The CDR3 spans 12 residues. The CDR3 DNA reads as TGTGCCAGCAGTTTAACAGGGAGTAGCTACACCTTC. Amino acid sequence: CASSLTGSSYTF.

The CDR3 region is CASSLRYGEQFF. CDR3 nucleotide sequence: TGTGCCAGCAGCTTACGCTACGGTGAGCAGTTCTTC. The chain has TRBV7-2 and TRBJ2-1; D not resolved. Germline V gene lookup returns CDR1 SGHTA and CDR2 FQGNSA. With 2 bases removed from V and 9 bases from J, the gap between germline ends came to 8 bases. This CDR3 region has 12 residues.

This chain uses TRBV5-1 with TRBJ1-1; no firm D call. The CDR3 consists of 13 residues. CDR1 and CDR2 from the germline V gene are SGHRS and YFSETQ. The V end was cut by 5 bases, the J end by 0 bases, with 8 bases between. CDR3 loop: CASSDGLNTEAFF. CDR3 DNA: TGCGCCAGCAGTGACGGCCTGAACACTGAAGCTTTCTTT. The complete variable domain, with remaining parts taken from reference TRBV5-1 and TRBJ1-1, reads KAGVTQTPRYLIKTRGQQVTLSCSPISGHRSVSWYQQTPGQGLQFLFEYFSETQRNKGNFPGRFSGRQFSNSRSEMNVSTLELGDSALYLCASSDGLNTEAFFGQGTRLTVV.

The rearrangement links TRBV4-1 to TRBJ2-5, with D possibly being TRBD1 (6 bases). V was clipped by 4 bases and J by 4 bases, with 13 bases between them. The CDR3 sequence is 14 residues long. Germline CDR1 is MGHRA and CDR2 is YSYEKL. CDR3 protein: CASSRDITGETQYF. CDR3 DNA sequence: TGCGCCAGCAGCCGGGACATCACGGGAGAGACCCAGTACTTC.

The chain couples TRBV27 to TRBJ2-6, with D perhaps TRBD1 (5 bases). Germline V gene data show CDR1 as MNHEY and CDR2 as SMNVEV (reference sequence). The V and J ends lost 5 bases and 0 bases respectively, with 14 bases between them. CDR3 length equals 17 residues. Here the CDR3 DNA reads TGTGCCAGCAGTGCGCTGGGGCAGCCCTCTGGGGCCAACGTCCTGACTTTC. This translates into CASSALGQPSGANVLTF.

The chain combines TRBV6-6 with TRBJ2-7; TRBD2 aligns across 11 bases. This CDR3 spans 15 amino acids. J gave up 5 bases and V 6 bases, and 9 bases lay outside the gene matches. Per the germline V gene, CDR1 is MNHNY and CDR2 is SVGAGI (reference sequence). The CDR3 region is CASRATSGSLNEQYF. DNA for the CDR3: TGTGCCAGCAGGGCAACTAGCGGGAGTCTAAACGAGCAGTACTTC.

V gene TRBV28 combines with J gene TRBJ2-7; 7 bases map to TRBD2. Germline CDR1 is MDHEN and CDR2 is SYDVKM. After removal of 3 bases from V and 3 bases from J, the junction contained 14 bases not matched to a gene. CDR3 length equals 17 residues. The CDR3 DNA reads TGTGCCAGCAGTTTGGGTGGGGCGGGAGCGCTAAACTACGAGCAGTACTTC. This sequence encodes CASSLGGAGALNYEQYF.

Only one count was recorded for this clone. The rearrangement uses TRBV12-5 and TRBJ2-2; possible D gene TRBD2, 5 bases. Looked up from germline, CDR1 is LGHNT and CDR2 is FRNRAP. Trimming stripped 1 base from V and 5 bases from J, with 14 bases between. The length of the CDR3 is 16 residues. The CDR3 DNA sequence: TGTGCTAGTGGTTTGGGAAGCGGAGTTAAGACCGGGGAGCTGTTTTTT. Its protein product is CASGLGSGVKTGELFF.

V and J are TRBV5-4 and TRBJ2-7; 7 positions match TRBD2. The V and J ends lost 0 bases and 7 bases, in that order; junction bases with no gene match: 7. The germline CDR1 and CDR2 sequences are SGHNT and YYREEE (reference sequence). The length of the CDR3 is 14 residues. The CDR3 DNA reads TGTGCCAGCAGCTTGGGCCTAGCGGCTGGGGAGCAGTACTTC. This encodes CASSLGLAAGEQYF.

The chain links TRBV4-3 to TRBJ1-2; D is unclear. Trimming took 2 bases from V and 7 from J, leaving 23 bases between them. Germline values: CDR1 LGHNA, CDR2 YSLEER. The CDR3 runs to 17 residues. CDR3 nucleotides: TGCGCCAGCAGCCAAATGGACGGAGTCGGATCGATCGGTGGCTACACCTTC. Amino acid sequence: CASSQMDGVGSIGGYTF.

In regard to this clone: The sample carries other DNA sequences with the same CDR3. The chain has TRBV5-5 and TRBJ1-2; 7 positions match TRBD1. Trimming removed 4 bases from V and 3 bases from J; junction bases left unmatched: 3. The length of the CDR3 is 13 residues. Germline CDR1 reads SGHKS; CDR2 reads YYEKEE (reference sequence). The CDR3 reads CASSLDRDYGYTF. CDR3 coding DNA: TGTGCCAGCAGCCTCGACAGGGACTATGGCTACACCTTC.

This clone was counted a single time. V usage is TRBV4-1 and J usage is TRBJ2-7, with D hard to call. This CDR3 spans 14 amino acids. V dropped 4 bases and J dropped 1 base, with 11 bases sitting between them. CDR1 is MGHRA and CDR2 is YSYEKL in the germline V gene. Here the CDR3 DNA reads TGCGCCAGCAGCCGTCGAGGTTCGTCCTACGAGCAGTACTTC. The encoded protein is CASSRRGSSYEQYF.

The J gene is TRBJ2-3, the V gene TRBV5-4, with 7 nucleotides matching TRBD1. The V and J ends lost 4 bases and 0 bases, in that order; junction bases with no gene match: 11. Germline assignment: CDR1 SGHNT and CDR2 YYREEE (reference sequence). The CDR3 spans 17 residues. CDR3 loop: CASSIPGTALSTDTQYF. CDR3 sequence (DNA): TGTGCCAGCAGCATACCCGGGACAGCACTTAGCACAGATACGCAGTATTTT.